This T cell receptor beta chain came from a study of T cell responses to AZD1222 COVID-19 vaccine. General study results and limits: Clonal diversity may have been underestimated, and the donors were mostly white British, with more females than males.

The data were produced by immunoSEQ multiplex PCR, yet TCRdb's version contains in-frame clones alone and is incomplete. This sample has roughly 150,000 clones, with approximately 89% found just once. Remarks on this clone: No antigen is known for it.

The TCR sequence derives from an adult who received the AZD1222 COVID-19 vaccine. Material: peripheral blood, obtained 28 days after the second AZD1222 dose.

CDR3 sequence (DNA): TGTGCCAGCAGCCAAGATCTAACGGCTAGCGGATCCTACGAGCAGTACTTC. This codes for CASSQDLTASGSYEQYF. The chain combines TRBV3-1 (or the pseudogene TRBV3-2) with TRBJ2-7, with 7 positions matching TRBD2. The CDR3 spans 17 residues. In germline, CDR1 is LGHDT, CDR2 YNNKEL (reference sequence). Trimming at V came to 0 bases and at J to 1 base, leaving 9 bases not matched to a gene.